The rows below give T cell receptor beta chains drawn from one sample of a study of blood T cell repertoires in COVID-19. The repertoire was sequenced with immunoSEQ multiplex PCR; TCRdb's copy has only in-frame clones and lacks some. This table has a few hundred thousand clones, just over 85% appearing once. Sequenced material: peripheral blood. These TCRs come from a man aged 25-40 years who had recovered from COVID-19. Each CDR3 is given with its conserved first and last residue. D genes are given only for firm matches. Size is stated for part of the rows, as once, few or many counts, or as a class when the clone is expanded.

TRBV29-1	TRBD1	TRBJ1-3	-	TGCAGCGTGCGGGACAGGGGGCGGGACACCATATATTTT	CSVRDRGRDTIYF
TRBV4-1	TRBD1	TRBJ2-4	-	TGCGCCAGCAGCCAAACGACAGGGGGGACCAAAAACATTCAGTACTTC	CASSQTTGGTKNIQYF
TRBV7-8	TRBD1	TRBJ2-1	once	TGTGCCAGCAGCCAACCCAGGACAGGGGCCTCCTACAATGAGCAGTTCTTC	CASSQPRTGASYNEQFF
TRBV7-2	-	TRBJ1-2	-	TGTGCCAGCAGCTCAACAGGGAGGGTCGCTGGTGGCTACACCTTC	CASSSTGRVAGGYTF
TRBV12-5	-	TRBJ1-1	-	TGTGCTAGTGGTTTGGGCGGGGACACTGAAGCTTTCTTT	CASGLGGDTEAFF
TRBV5-4	-	TRBJ1-2	-	TGTGCCAGCAGCTTGGCCGGGACACAAGGGAGCTATGGCTACACCTTC	CASSLAGTQGSYGYTF
TRBV11-3	TRBD1	TRBJ2-3	few	TGTGCCAGCAGCTCGGGACAGGCCACAGATACGCAGTATTTT	CASSSGQATDTQYF
TRBV15	TRBD2	TRBJ2-7	-	TGTGCCACCAGCAGAGTAATGATCGGGGGGGCGGACGAGCAGTACTTC	CATSRVMIGGADEQYF
TRBV9	TRBD1	TRBJ1-2	-	TGTGCCAGCAGCGGTACAGGGGTCTATGGCTACACCTTC	CASSGTGVYGYTF
TRBV4-1	-	TRBJ2-7	-	TGCGCCAGCAGCCAATCGGGGTACGAGCAGTACTTC	CASSQSGYEQYF
TRBV28	-	TRBJ1-3	-	TGTGCCAGCAATCAGGGAGGGCCTGGAAACACCATATATTTT	CASNQGGPGNTIYF
TRBV6-1	TRBD1	TRBJ2-7	-	TGTGCCACTTGGGGTTACGGACAGGGGGCGTACGAGCAGTACTTC	CATWGYGQGAYEQYF
TRBV19	TRBD1	TRBJ2-6	-	TGTGCCAGTAGTAGCCGGGACAGGGGCTCTTACTCTGGGGCCAACGTCCTGACTTTC	CASSSRDRGSYSGANVLTF
TRBV6-6	-	TRBJ1-1	-	TGTGCCAGCAGTTACTTTTCCCAGGGGAACACTGAAGCTTTCTTT	CASSYFSQGNTEAFF
TRBV7-9	TRBD1	TRBJ1-4	once	TGTGCCAGCAGCTTAGGGGACAGGGCAACTAATGAAAAACTGTTTTTT	CASSLGDRATNEKLFF
TRBV6-2/TRBV6-3	TRBD1	TRBJ1-1	-	TGTGCCAGCAGTTGGGAGGGGGCCCGGGGGGGAATCCACACTGAAGCTTTCTTT	CASSWEGARGGIHTEAFF
TRBV6-5	TRBD1	TRBJ1-1	-	TGTGCCAGCAGTTACACACAGGGGTCCACTGAAGCTTTCTTT	CASSYTQGSTEAFF
TRBV5-1	-	TRBJ1-1	-	TGCGCCAGCAGCTCCTACTCTAACACTGAAGCTTTCTTT	CASSSYSNTEAFF
TRBV9	TRBD2	TRBJ2-1	-	TGTGCCAGCAGCCCTCGCGGTACTAGCGGGGGGCCTTCCTACAATGAGCAGTTCTTC	CASSPRGTSGGPSYNEQFF
TRBV18	-	TRBJ2-3	-	TGTGCCAGCTCCCAACGGGGGAATACGCAGTATTTT	CASSQRGNTQYF
TRBV5-4	TRBD1	TRBJ2-7	-	TGTGCCAGCAGCTGGGGACAGTGGGGTGGGCAGTACTTC	CASSWGQWGGQYF
TRBV4-1	TRBD1	TRBJ1-5	-	TGCGCCAGCAGCCAAGATAGGATCGTACAGGGGTATAGCAATCAGCCCCAGCATTTT	CASSQDRIVQGYSNQPQHF
TRBV30	TRBD2	TRBJ2-1	-	TGTGCCTATACTAGCGGGGGGGGATATGAGCAGTTCTTC	CAYTSGGGYEQFF
TRBV6-6	-	TRBJ1-5	-	TGTGCCAGCAGTTTCAGGGAACAGCCCCAGCATTTT	CASSFREQPQHF
TRBV27	-	TRBJ1-1	-	TGTGCCAGCAGTTTACTACTGAACACTGAAGCTTTCTTT	CASSLLLNTEAFF
TRBV30	-	TRBJ1-5	-	TGTGCCTGGAGAGGGGAAGGAAATCAGCCCCAGCATTTT	CAWRGEGNQPQHF
TRBV7-2	TRBD1	TRBJ1-6	-	TGTGCCAGCTGCAAACAGGGGGTCGGTTCACCCCTCCACTTT	CASCKQGVGSPLHF
TRBV5-4	TRBD2	TRBJ2-3	-	TGTGCCAGCAGCCGGTCAACGGGGGGGACAGATACGCAGTATTTT	CASSRSTGGTDTQYF
TRBV7-9	-	TRBJ2-4	-	TGTGCCAGCAGCTCCCCAGGGGTAGCCAAAAACATTCAGTACTTC	CASSSPGVAKNIQYF
TRBV5-4	-	TRBJ1-2	-	TGTGCCAGCAGCTTGCCGAATTTAGGGGGTGGGGTATATGGCTACACCTTC	CASSLPNLGGGVYGYTF
TRBV11-2	-	TRBJ1-1	-	TGTGCCAGCAGCCGCGGGCTGAACACTGAAGCTTTCTTT	CASSRGLNTEAFF
TRBV30	-	TRBJ2-3	-	TGTGCCTCGGCCAGGACATCCTCGGCGGATACGCAGTATTTT	CASARTSSADTQYF
TRBV7-9	-	TRBJ2-7	-	TGTGCCAGCAGCCCTGAAAGGAGTCCCTACGAGCAGTACTTC	CASSPERSPYEQYF